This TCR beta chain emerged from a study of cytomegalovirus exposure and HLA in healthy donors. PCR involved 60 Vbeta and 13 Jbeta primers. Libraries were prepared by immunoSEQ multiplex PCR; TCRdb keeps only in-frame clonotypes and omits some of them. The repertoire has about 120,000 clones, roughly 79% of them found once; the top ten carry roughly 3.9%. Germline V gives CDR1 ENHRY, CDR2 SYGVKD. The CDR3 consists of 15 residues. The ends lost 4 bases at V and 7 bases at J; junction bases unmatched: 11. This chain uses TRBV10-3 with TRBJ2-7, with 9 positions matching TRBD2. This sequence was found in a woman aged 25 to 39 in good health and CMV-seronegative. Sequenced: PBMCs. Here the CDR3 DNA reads TGTGCCATCAGTGGTAGGGGACTAGCTGGTGAGGAGCAGTACTTC. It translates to CAISGRGLAGEEQYF.